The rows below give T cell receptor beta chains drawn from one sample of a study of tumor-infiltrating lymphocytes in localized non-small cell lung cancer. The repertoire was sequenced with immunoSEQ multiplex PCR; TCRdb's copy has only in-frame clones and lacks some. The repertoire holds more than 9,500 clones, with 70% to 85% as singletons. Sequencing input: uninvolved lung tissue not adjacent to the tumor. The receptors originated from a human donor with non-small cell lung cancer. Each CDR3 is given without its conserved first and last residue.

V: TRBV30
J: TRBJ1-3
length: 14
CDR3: AWSPIRADSGNTIY

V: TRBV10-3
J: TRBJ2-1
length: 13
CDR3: AISMGLAGSNEQF

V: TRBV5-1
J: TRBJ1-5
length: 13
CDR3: ASSPGKFDNQPQH

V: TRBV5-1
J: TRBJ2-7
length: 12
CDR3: ASSLGVDRVEQY

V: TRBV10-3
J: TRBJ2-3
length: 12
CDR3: AIYTGDGTDTQY

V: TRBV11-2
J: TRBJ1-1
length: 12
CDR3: ASSASQGATEAF

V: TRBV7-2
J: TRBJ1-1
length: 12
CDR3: ASSFRGGNTEAF

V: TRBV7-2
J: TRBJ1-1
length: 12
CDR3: AGGAEGRRDEAF

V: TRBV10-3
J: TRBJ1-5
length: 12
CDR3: AISGGISNQPQH

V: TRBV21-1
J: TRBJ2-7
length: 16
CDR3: ASSTLRTSGGAIGEQY

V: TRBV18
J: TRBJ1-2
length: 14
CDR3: ASLPLGTEVGHGYT

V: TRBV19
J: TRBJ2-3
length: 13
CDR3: ASSIKGGGTDTQY

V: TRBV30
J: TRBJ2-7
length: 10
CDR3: AWRGQGGEQY

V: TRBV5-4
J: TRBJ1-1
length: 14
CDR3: ASSFRTTSGVAEAF

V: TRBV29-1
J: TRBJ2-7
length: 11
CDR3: SVTNRDLSEQY

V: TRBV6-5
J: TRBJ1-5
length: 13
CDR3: ASSLSRAGNQPQH

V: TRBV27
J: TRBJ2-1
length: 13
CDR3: ASRPRGAVYNEQF

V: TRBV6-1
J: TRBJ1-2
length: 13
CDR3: ASSESGGSRNGYT

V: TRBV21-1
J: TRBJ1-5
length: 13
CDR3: ASRNVIVRGQPQH

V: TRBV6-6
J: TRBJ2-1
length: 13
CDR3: ASTTSGKSYNEQF

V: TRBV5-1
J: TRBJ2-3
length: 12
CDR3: ASSLGGADDTQY

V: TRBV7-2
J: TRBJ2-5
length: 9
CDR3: ASTPGETQY